This T cell receptor (beta chain) was sequenced during a study of T cell repertoires in cytomegalovirus infection. As for the study in general: Both CMV infection and a matching HLA type were indicated by public TCR beta signatures. Whole-study results and caveats: The ex vivo response showed dominance by HLA-C-restricted CMV-specific TCR beta clonotypes. Based on cumulative public TCR beta family frequency, carriers of CMV plus the relevant HLA were identified.

TCRdb reprocessed the reads with MiXCR, giving one entry per CDR3 protein. The table shows about 130,000 distinct CDR3 sequences, with roughly a quarter occurring only once. CDR3 length: 15 residues. CDR1 and CDR2 from the germline V gene are KGHSH and LQKENI. The V gene lost 3 bases and the J gene lost 0 bases, with 9 bases spanning the gap. Of note for this clonotype: Its antigen is unknown.

The chain is built from TRBV18 and TRBJ1-3; D ambiguous. This TCR derives from a human donor in good health (CMV status not recorded). Some clones in this sample may be carry-over from other donors' samples. The sequenced sample consisted of PBMCs, sequenced either directly or after in vitro stimulation (not recorded which). CDR3 nucleotides: TGTGCCAGCTCACCTCGCGAGACCTCTGGAAACACCATATATTTT. Protein product: CASSPRETSGNTIYF.